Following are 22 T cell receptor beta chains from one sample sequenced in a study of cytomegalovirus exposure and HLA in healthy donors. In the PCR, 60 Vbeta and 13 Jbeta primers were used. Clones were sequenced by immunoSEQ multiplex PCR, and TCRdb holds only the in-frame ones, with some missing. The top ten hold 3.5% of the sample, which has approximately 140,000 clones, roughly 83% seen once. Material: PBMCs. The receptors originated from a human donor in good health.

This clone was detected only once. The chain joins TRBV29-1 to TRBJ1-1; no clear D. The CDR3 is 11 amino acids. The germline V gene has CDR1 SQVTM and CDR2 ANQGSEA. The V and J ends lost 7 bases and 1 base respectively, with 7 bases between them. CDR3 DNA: TGCAGCGGACTCCAGAACACTGAAGCTTTCTTT. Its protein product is CSGLQNTEAFF.

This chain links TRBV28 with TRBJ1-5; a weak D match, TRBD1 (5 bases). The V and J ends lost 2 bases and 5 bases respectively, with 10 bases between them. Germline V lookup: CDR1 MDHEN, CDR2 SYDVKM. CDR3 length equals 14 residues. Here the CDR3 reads CASSLPGIHQPQHF. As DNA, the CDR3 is TGTGCCAGCAGTTTACCAGGGATACATCAGCCCCAGCATTTT.

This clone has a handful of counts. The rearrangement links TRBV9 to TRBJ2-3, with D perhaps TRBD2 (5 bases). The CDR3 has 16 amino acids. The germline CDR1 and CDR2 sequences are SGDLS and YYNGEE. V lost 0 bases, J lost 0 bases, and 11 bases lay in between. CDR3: CASSVGLARSTDTQYF. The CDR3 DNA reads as TGTGCCAGCAGCGTAGGATTAGCGCGAAGCACAGATACGCAGTATTTT.

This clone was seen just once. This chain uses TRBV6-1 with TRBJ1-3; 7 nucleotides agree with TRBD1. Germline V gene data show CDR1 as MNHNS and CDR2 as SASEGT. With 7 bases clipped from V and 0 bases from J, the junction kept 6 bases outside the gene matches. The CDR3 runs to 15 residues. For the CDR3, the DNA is TGTGCCAGCAATCTACAGGGGAGCTCTGGAAACACCATATATTTT. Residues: CASNLQGSSGNTIYF.

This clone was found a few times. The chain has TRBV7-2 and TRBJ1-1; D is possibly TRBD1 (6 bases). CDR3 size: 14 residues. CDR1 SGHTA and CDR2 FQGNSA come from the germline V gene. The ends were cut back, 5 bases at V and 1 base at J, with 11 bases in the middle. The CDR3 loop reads CASSPGHQNTEAFF. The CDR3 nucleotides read TGTGCCAGCAGCCCGGGACACCAGAACACTGAAGCTTTCTTT.

CDR3 residues: CASSPRQDTYEQYF. The CDR3 nucleotides are TGTGCCAGCAGCCCTAGACAGGACACCTACGAGCAGTACTTC. This chain uses TRBV7-9 with TRBJ2-7, with a tentative D call TRBD1 (6 bases). The CDR3 contains 14 residues. Trimming took 5 bases from V and 2 from J, leaving 13 bases between them. Per germline, CDR1 SEHNR and CDR2 FQNEAQ (reference sequence).

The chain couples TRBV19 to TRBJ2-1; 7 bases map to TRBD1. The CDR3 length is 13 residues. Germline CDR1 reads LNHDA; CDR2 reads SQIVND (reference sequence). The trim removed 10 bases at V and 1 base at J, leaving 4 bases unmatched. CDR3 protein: CATQGESYNEQFF. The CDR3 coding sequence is TGTGCCACCCAGGGGGAATCCTACAATGAGCAGTTCTTC.

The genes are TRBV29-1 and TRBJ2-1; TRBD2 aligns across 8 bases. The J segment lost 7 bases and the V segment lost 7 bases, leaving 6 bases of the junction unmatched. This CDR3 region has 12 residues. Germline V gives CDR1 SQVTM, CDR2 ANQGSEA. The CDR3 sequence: CSGAGAGNEQFF. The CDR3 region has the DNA TGCAGCGGAGCGGGAGCAGGGAATGAGCAGTTCTTC.

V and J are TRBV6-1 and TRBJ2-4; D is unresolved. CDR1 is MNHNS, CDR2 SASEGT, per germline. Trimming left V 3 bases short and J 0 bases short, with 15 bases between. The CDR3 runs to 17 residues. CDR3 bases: TGTGCCAGCAGTGACGGTGGCAGGTTCCTAGCCAAAAACATTCAGTACTTC. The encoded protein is CASSDGGRFLAKNIQYF.

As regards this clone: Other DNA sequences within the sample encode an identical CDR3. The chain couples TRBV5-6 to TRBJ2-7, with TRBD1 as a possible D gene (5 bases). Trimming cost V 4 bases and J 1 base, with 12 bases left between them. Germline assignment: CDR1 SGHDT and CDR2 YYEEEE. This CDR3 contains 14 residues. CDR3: CASSPGQGSYEQYF. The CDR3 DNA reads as TGTGCCAGCAGCCCTGGACAAGGTTCCTACGAGCAGTACTTC.

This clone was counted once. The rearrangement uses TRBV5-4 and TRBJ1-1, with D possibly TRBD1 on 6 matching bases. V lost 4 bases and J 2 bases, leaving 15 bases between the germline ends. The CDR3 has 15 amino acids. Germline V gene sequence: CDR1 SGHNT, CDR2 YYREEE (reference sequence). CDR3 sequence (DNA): TGTGCCAGCAGCCCACGGACAGAAGAAAACACTGAAGCTTTCTTT. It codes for CASSPRTEENTEAFF.

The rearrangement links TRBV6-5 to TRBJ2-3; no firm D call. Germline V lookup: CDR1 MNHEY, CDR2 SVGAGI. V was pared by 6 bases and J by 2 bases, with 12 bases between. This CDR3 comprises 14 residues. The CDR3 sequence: CASRPAFATDTQYF. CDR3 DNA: TGTGCCAGCAGACCAGCGTTTGCCACAGATACGCAGTATTTT.

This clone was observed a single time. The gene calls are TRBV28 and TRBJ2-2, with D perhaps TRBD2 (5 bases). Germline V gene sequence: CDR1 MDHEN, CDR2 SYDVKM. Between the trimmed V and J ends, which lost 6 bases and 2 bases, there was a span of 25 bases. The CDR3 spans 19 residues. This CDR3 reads CASSPFTVPRRNNTGELFF. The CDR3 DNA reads TGTGCCAGCAGCCCCTTCACGGTCCCCCGGAGGAATAACACCGGGGAGCTGTTTTTT.

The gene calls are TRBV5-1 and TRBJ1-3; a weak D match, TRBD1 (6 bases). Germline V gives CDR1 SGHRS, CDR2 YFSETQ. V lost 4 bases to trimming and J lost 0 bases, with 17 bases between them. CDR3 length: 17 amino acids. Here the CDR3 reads CASSPYVRGYSGNTIYF. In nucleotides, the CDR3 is TGCGCCAGCAGCCCCTACGTCAGGGGCTACTCTGGAAACACCATATATTTT.

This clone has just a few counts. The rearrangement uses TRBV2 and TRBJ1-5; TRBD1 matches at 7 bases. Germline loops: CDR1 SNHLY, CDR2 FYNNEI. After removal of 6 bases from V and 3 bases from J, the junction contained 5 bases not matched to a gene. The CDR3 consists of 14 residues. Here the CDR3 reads CASRGTVSNQPQHF. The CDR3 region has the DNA TGTGCCAGCAGAGGGACAGTTTCCAATCAGCCCCAGCATTTT.

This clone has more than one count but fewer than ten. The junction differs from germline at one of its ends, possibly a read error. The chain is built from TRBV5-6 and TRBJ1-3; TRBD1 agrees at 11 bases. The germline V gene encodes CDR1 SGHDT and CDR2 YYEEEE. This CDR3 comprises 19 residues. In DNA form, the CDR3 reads TGTGCCAGCACCTTGAGAACCGGGACAGGGGGATACTCTGGAAACACCATATATTTT. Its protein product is CASTLRTGTGGYSGNTIYF.

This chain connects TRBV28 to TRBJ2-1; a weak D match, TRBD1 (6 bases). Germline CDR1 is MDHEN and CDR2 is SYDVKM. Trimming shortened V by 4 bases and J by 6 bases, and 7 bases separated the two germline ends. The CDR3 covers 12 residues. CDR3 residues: CASSYRVNEQFF. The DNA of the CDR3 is TGTGCCAGCAGTTACAGGGTCAATGAGCAGTTCTTC.

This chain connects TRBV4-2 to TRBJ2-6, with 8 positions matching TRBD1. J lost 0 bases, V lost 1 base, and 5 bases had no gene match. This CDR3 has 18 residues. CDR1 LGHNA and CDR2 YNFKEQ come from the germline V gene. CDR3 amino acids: CASSQGTGQHSGANVLTF. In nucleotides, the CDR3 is TGTGCCAGCAGCCAAGGGACAGGGCAACACTCTGGGGCCAACGTCCTGACTTTC.

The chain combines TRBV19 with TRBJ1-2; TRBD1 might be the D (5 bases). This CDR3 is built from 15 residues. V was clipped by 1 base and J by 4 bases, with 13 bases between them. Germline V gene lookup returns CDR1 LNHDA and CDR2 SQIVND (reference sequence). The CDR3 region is CASSIVARVGYGYTF. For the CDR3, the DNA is TGTGCCAGTAGTATAGTCGCCAGGGTCGGCTATGGCTACACCTTC.

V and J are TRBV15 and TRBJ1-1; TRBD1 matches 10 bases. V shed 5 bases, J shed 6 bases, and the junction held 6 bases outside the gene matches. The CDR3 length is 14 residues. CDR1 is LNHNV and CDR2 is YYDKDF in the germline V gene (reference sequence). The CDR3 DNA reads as TGTGCCACCAGCTCCCGGGACAGGGGACCTGAAGCTTTCTTT. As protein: CATSSRDRGPEAFF.

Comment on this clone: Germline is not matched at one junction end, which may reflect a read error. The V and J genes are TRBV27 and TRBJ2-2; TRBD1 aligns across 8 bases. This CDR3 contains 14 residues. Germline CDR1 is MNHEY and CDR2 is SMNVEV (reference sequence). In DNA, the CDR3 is TGTGCCAGCAGTCAGGGGGCTAACAACGGGGAGCTGTTTTTT. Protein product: CASSQGANNGELFF.

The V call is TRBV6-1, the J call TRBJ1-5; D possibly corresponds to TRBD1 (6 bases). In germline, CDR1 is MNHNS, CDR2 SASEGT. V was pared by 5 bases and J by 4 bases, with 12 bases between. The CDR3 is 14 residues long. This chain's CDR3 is CASSSRTVNQPQHF. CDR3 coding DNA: TGTGCCAGCAGTTCCCGGACAGTTAATCAGCCCCAGCATTTT.